This T cell receptor (beta chain) was sequenced for a study of vaccination effects on CD4 cells after COVID-19. Germline CDR1 is SGHTA and CDR2 is FQGNSA. This CDR3 contains 14 residues. Trimming cost V 0 bases and J 3 bases, with 7 bases left between them. A word on this clone: The antigen is unknown.

CD4+ T cells were isolated after approximately 10 days of culture. Some clones are missing from TCRdb's copy, which holds only in-frame ones; the method was immunoSEQ multiplex PCR. Here the sample spans 70,000 to 85,000 clones, approximately 80% being singletons. The chain joins TRBV7-2 to TRBJ2-3; D gene ambiguous. This clonotype was obtained from a human donor who received a COVID-19 vaccine. The sample was CD4+ T cells from PBMCs cultured without peptide, taken before COVID-19 vaccination. CDR3: CASSLAGSTDTQYF. The CDR3 DNA is TGTGCCAGCAGCTTAGCGGGTTCTACAGATACGCAGTATTTT.